This section outlines one T cell receptor beta chain sequence together with its context. The sample originates from a study of blood T cell repertoires in COVID-19. Method: immunoSEQ multiplex PCR; TCRdb's copy keeps in-frame clones and lacks some. The sample carries roughly 180,000 clones, approximately 80% recorded once. This sequence was found in a man in his 60s who had been exposed to COVID-19. Input material: PBMCs or T cells enriched from blood (not recorded which).

CDR3 DNA sequence: TGTGCCAGCAGCTCGGGGGACAGGGAGGGCAATGAGCAGTTCTTC. Translation: CASSSGDREGNEQFF. V is TRBV7-9 and J is TRBJ2-1; 9 positions match TRBD1. Germline V CDR1 and CDR2: SEHNR, FQNEAQ (reference sequence). V was pared by 4 bases and J by 6 bases, with 7 bases of the junction left unmatched. This CDR3 spans 15 amino acids.